A selection of T cell receptor beta chains follows, all from one sample in a study of blood T cells in healthy people across ages. TCRdb reprocessed the 5' RACE reads via MiXCR and lists one record per CDR3 protein. The table records about 930,000 distinct CDR3 sequences, about 29% of them present only once. These records were also assigned to another study, of T cells of mothers and their children.

Sequenced input: blood. The receptor set was obtained from a woman aged 40 to 49 in good health. Both conserved end residues are part of each CDR3. The D gene is left open where the match is weak. The listing skips clone size in some rows; elsewhere it reads once, few, many or a size class.

clone_size: many
d_call: TRBD1
v_call: TRBV6-6
j_call: TRBJ1-2
cdr3_aa: CASRQGLGYGYTF
cdr3_nt: TGTGCCAGCCGACAGGGCCTGGGGTATGGCTACACCTTC

clone_size: -
d_call: -
v_call: TRBV18
j_call: TRBJ2-1
cdr3_aa: CASSRRGPSLNEQFF
cdr3_nt: TGTGCCAGCTCACGCCGGGGTCCCTCCCTCAATGAGCAGTTCTTC

clone_size: -
d_call: -
v_call: TRBV20-1
j_call: TRBJ1-2
cdr3_aa: CSAIVAGGGPYTF
cdr3_nt: TGCAGTGCCATCGTAGCGGGTGGGGGACCCTACACCTTC

clone_size: many
d_call: -
v_call: TRBV6-1
j_call: TRBJ1-2
cdr3_aa: CASRPLTGDVYGYTF
cdr3_nt: TGTGCCAGTCGACCTTTGACAGGCGACGTCTATGGCTACACCTTC

clone_size: few
d_call: -
v_call: TRBV30
j_call: TRBJ2-7
cdr3_aa: CAWSVIPLNEQYF
cdr3_nt: TGTGCCTGGAGTGTAATCCCCCTCAACGAGCAGTACTTC

clone_size: once
d_call: -
v_call: TRBV11-2
j_call: TRBJ2-1
cdr3_aa: CASSSSPEQFF
cdr3_nt: TGTGCCAGCAGCTCCAGTCCTGAGCAGTTCTTC

clone_size: few
d_call: -
v_call: TRBV28
j_call: TRBJ2-3
cdr3_aa: CASRASGYTQYF
cdr3_nt: TGTGCCAGCAGGGCCTCGGGATATACGCAGTATTTT

clone_size: -
d_call: -
v_call: TRBV5-5
j_call: TRBJ2-1
cdr3_aa: CASSSQTGEKYNEQFF
cdr3_nt: TGTGCCAGCAGCTCACAGACAGGAGAAAAATACAATGAGCAGTTCTTC

clone_size: -
d_call: -
v_call: TRBV7-2
j_call: TRBJ2-1
cdr3_aa: CASSLTGLTNEQFF
cdr3_nt: TGTGCCAGCAGCTTAACAGGGCTCACAAATGAGCAGTTCTTC

clone_size: many
d_call: -
v_call: TRBV10-3
j_call: TRBJ1-1
cdr3_aa: CAISEQTNTEAFF
cdr3_nt: TGTGCCATCAGTGAACAGACGAACACTGAAGCTTTCTTT

clone_size: once
d_call: TRBD1
v_call: TRBV20-1
j_call: TRBJ1-4
cdr3_aa: CSARGPSRDRGNEKLFF
cdr3_nt: TGCAGTGCTAGAGGACCCTCTCGGGACAGGGGTAATGAAAAACTGTTTTTT

clone_size: -
d_call: -
v_call: TRBV7-2
j_call: TRBJ1-1
cdr3_aa: CASSSAGQLNTEAFF
cdr3_nt: TGTGCCAGCAGCTCGGCGGGACAACTAAACACTGAAGCTTTCTTT

clone_size: few
d_call: TRBD1
v_call: TRBV12-3/TRBV12-4
j_call: TRBJ2-7
cdr3_aa: CASSLATGYGQYF
cdr3_nt: TGTGCCAGCAGTTTAGCGACAGGGTACGGGCAGTACTTC

clone_size: many
d_call: -
v_call: TRBV7-3
j_call: TRBJ2-5
cdr3_aa: CASSVMAGDETQYF
cdr3_nt: TGTGCCAGCAGCGTTATGGCAGGGGATGAGACCCAGTACTTC

clone_size: few
d_call: -
v_call: TRBV10-3
j_call: TRBJ2-5
cdr3_aa: CAISTGPQETQYF
cdr3_nt: TGTGCCATCAGTACCGGGCCACAAGAGACCCAGTACTTC

clone_size: many
d_call: -
v_call: TRBV5-1
j_call: TRBJ1-2
cdr3_aa: CASSQDRKNYGYTF
cdr3_nt: TGCGCCAGCAGCCAGGACAGAAAAAACTATGGCTACACCTTC

clone_size: -
d_call: TRBD2
v_call: TRBV30
j_call: TRBJ2-3
cdr3_aa: CAWSSGGDTQYF
cdr3_nt: TGTGCCTGGAGTTCGGGGGGAGATACGCAGTATTTT

clone_size: many
d_call: -
v_call: TRBV7-2
j_call: TRBJ2-1
cdr3_aa: CASSLAGTGLGNEQFF
cdr3_nt: TGTGCCAGCAGCTTAGCGGGCACCGGTCTCGGCAATGAGCAGTTCTTC

clone_size: -
d_call: -
v_call: TRBV7-2
j_call: TRBJ2-3
cdr3_aa: CASSSNSPDTQYF
cdr3_nt: TGTGCCAGCAGCAGCAACAGCCCAGATACGCAGTATTTT

clone_size: once
d_call: -
v_call: TRBV28
j_call: TRBJ2-7
cdr3_aa: CASSSMTGRDEQYF
cdr3_nt: TGTGCCAGCAGTTCAATGACAGGGAGGGACGAGCAGTACTTC

clone_size: once
d_call: -
v_call: TRBV7-2
j_call: TRBJ2-1
cdr3_aa: CASSLVGYYNEQFF
cdr3_nt: TGTGCCAGCAGCTTAGTCGGATACTACAATGAGCAGTTCTTC

clone_size: -
d_call: -
v_call: TRBV28
j_call: TRBJ2-3
cdr3_aa: CASSPRFDRGGDTQYF
cdr3_nt: TGTGCCAGCAGTCCGAGATTCGACAGGGGAGGGGATACGCAGTATTTT

clone_size: -
d_call: -
v_call: TRBV5-1
j_call: TRBJ2-7
cdr3_aa: CASSWGLQATSYEQYF
cdr3_nt: TGCGCCAGCAGCTGGGGACTCCAGGCCACTTCCTACGAGCAGTACTTC

clone_size: few
d_call: -
v_call: TRBV5-1
j_call: TRBJ2-1
cdr3_aa: CASSLEGQEILNEQFF
cdr3_nt: TGCGCCAGCAGCTTGGAAGGCCAGGAAATCCTAAATGAGCAGTTCTTC

clone_size: -
d_call: -
v_call: TRBV3-1
j_call: TRBJ2-7
cdr3_aa: CASSQDSRGDEQYF
cdr3_nt: TGTGCCAGCAGCCAAGACTCCAGGGGAGACGAGCAGTACTTC

clone_size: few
d_call: TRBD2
v_call: TRBV2
j_call: TRBJ2-5
cdr3_aa: CAIDRGLAGTETQYF
cdr3_nt: TGTGCCATTGATCGCGGACTAGCGGGGACAGAGACCCAGTACTTC

clone_size: few
d_call: -
v_call: TRBV25-1
j_call: TRBJ2-3
cdr3_aa: CASSELGDNSYTDTQYF
cdr3_nt: TGTGCCAGCAGTGAATTGGGGGACAATTCATACACAGATACGCAGTATTTT

clone_size: few
d_call: -
v_call: TRBV20-1
j_call: TRBJ1-2
cdr3_aa: CSARRPGYGYTF
cdr3_nt: TGCAGTGCTAGAAGGCCGGGCTATGGCTACACCTTC

clone_size: -
d_call: TRBD1
v_call: TRBV2
j_call: TRBJ2-2
cdr3_aa: CASSEGQTTGELFF
cdr3_nt: TGTGCCAGCAGCGAGGGACAGACTACCGGGGAGCTGTTTTTT

clone_size: -
d_call: -
v_call: TRBV24-1
j_call: TRBJ2-3
cdr3_aa: CATSGGGSSTDTQYF
cdr3_nt: TGTGCCACCAGTGGTGGGGGCTCTAGCACGGATACGCAGTATTTT

clone_size: -
d_call: -
v_call: TRBV28
j_call: TRBJ2-4
cdr3_aa: CASSGVPAAPPLEQYF
cdr3_nt: TGTGCCAGTTCCGGGGTGCCAGCGGCGCCACCTTTAGAGCAGTACTTC

clone_size: few
d_call: -
v_call: TRBV7-9
j_call: TRBJ1-4
cdr3_aa: CASSLQGSFNEKLFF
cdr3_nt: TGTGCCAGCAGCTTACAGGGGTCGTTTAATGAAAAACTGTTTTTT

clone_size: few
d_call: -
v_call: TRBV28
j_call: TRBJ1-5
cdr3_aa: CASSLRGWSNQPQHF
cdr3_nt: TGTGCCAGCAGTTTACGGGGCTGGAGCAATCAGCCCCAGCATTTT

clone_size: -
d_call: -
v_call: TRBV7-2
j_call: TRBJ2-3
cdr3_aa: CASSLSVRGPDTQYF
cdr3_nt: TGTGCCAGCAGCCTATCGGTTCGCGGGCCAGATACGCAGTATTTT

clone_size: -
d_call: -
v_call: TRBV7-9
j_call: TRBJ2-7
cdr3_aa: CASGLGGGGGRHEQYF
cdr3_nt: TGTGCCAGCGGCTTAGGTGGGGGCGGTGGAAGGCACGAGCAGTACTTC

clone_size: -
d_call: -
v_call: TRBV2
j_call: TRBJ1-1
cdr3_aa: CAGTPGTEAFF
cdr3_nt: TGTGCCGGCACCCCGGGGACTGAAGCTTTCTTT

clone_size: many
d_call: TRBD1
v_call: TRBV5-6
j_call: TRBJ2-5
cdr3_aa: CASSYRQGQETQYF
cdr3_nt: TGTGCCAGCAGCTACCGACAGGGGCAAGAGACCCAGTACTTC

clone_size: few
d_call: -
v_call: TRBV9
j_call: TRBJ2-7
cdr3_aa: CASSRDEFSSYEQYF
cdr3_nt: TGTGCCAGCAGCCGAGATGAGTTCAGCTCCTACGAGCAGTACTTC

clone_size: -
d_call: TRBD1
v_call: TRBV5-6
j_call: TRBJ1-2
cdr3_aa: CASSLTKNRGRGYTF
cdr3_nt: TGTGCCAGCAGCTTGACCAAAAACAGGGGGCGAGGCTACACCTTC

clone_size: many
d_call: TRBD1
v_call: TRBV4-1
j_call: TRBJ1-4
cdr3_aa: CASSRSAPGQATQLFF
cdr3_nt: TGCGCCAGCAGCCGTAGCGCCCCGGGACAGGCGACCCAACTGTTTTTT

clone_size: few
d_call: -
v_call: TRBV7-3
j_call: TRBJ2-1
cdr3_aa: CASSYLVVGEQFF
cdr3_nt: TGTGCCAGCAGCTACCTAGTTGTTGGAGAGCAGTTCTTC

clone_size: -
d_call: -
v_call: TRBV11-3
j_call: TRBJ2-2
cdr3_aa: CASSSGRTNTGELFF
cdr3_nt: TGTGCCAGCTCCTCGGGACGTACGAACACCGGGGAGCTGTTTTTT

clone_size: -
d_call: -
v_call: TRBV5-1
j_call: TRBJ1-1
cdr3_aa: CASSPDGWNTEAFF
cdr3_nt: TGCGCCAGCAGCCCGGACGGGTGGAACACTGAAGCTTTCTTT

clone_size: few
d_call: TRBD1
v_call: TRBV12-3/TRBV12-4
j_call: TRBJ1-1
cdr3_aa: CASSPGGGQAFF
cdr3_nt: TGTGCCAGCAGTCCCGGGGGGGGACAGGCTTTCTTT

clone_size: -
d_call: TRBD1
v_call: TRBV5-1
j_call: TRBJ2-1
cdr3_aa: CASSAPGQVPYNEQFF
cdr3_nt: TGCGCCAGCAGCGCACCGGGACAGGTCCCCTACAATGAGCAGTTCTTC

clone_size: -
d_call: -
v_call: TRBV9
j_call: TRBJ1-4
cdr3_aa: CASSSTGNDEKLFF
cdr3_nt: TGTGCCAGCAGCTCAACAGGGAACGATGAAAAACTGTTTTTT

clone_size: -
d_call: -
v_call: TRBV5-1
j_call: TRBJ2-5
cdr3_aa: CASSLGQGPIGGQETQYF
cdr3_nt: TGCGCCAGCAGCTTGGGGCAGGGCCCTATCGGGGGCCAGGAGACCCAGTACTTC

clone_size: few
d_call: TRBD1
v_call: TRBV6-5
j_call: TRBJ1-4
cdr3_aa: CASSYSLKGASEKLFF
cdr3_nt: TGTGCCAGCAGTTACTCCCTCAAGGGGGCAAGTGAAAAACTGTTTTTT

clone_size: -
d_call: TRBD1
v_call: TRBV2
j_call: TRBJ1-4
cdr3_aa: CASATGQGGWEKLFF
cdr3_nt: TGTGCCAGCGCTACCGGACAGGGAGGCTGGGAAAAACTGTTTTTT

clone_size: many
d_call: TRBD2
v_call: TRBV9
j_call: TRBJ2-5
cdr3_aa: CASNAGGQETQYF
cdr3_nt: TGTGCCAGCAACGCGGGGGGCCAAGAGACCCAGTACTTC

clone_size: many
d_call: TRBD2
v_call: TRBV20-1
j_call: TRBJ2-1
cdr3_aa: CSVASGVSNEQFF
cdr3_nt: TGCAGTGTGGCTAGCGGGGTCAGCAATGAGCAGTTCTTC

clone_size: -
d_call: TRBD1
v_call: TRBV11-1
j_call: TRBJ1-1
cdr3_aa: CASRRTGGGFFTEAFF
cdr3_nt: TGTGCCAGCAGACGGACAGGGGGCGGATTCTTCACTGAAGCTTTCTTT